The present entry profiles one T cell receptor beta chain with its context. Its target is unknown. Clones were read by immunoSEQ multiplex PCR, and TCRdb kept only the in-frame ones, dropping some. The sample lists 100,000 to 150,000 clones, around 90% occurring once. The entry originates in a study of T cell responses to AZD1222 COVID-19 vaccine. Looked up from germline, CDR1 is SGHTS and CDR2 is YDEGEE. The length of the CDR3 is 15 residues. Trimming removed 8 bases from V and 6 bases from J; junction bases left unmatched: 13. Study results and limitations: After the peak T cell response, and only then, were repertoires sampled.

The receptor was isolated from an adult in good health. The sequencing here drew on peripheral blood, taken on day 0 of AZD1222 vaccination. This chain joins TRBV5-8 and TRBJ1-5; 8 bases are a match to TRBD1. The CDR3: CASTTRQGRAQPQHF. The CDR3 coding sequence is TGTGCCAGTACTACAAGACAGGGGCGGGCTCAGCCCCAGCATTTT.